Shown below are 23 T cell receptor beta chains from a single sample sequenced in a study of CXCR3-negative and CXCR3-positive naive CD8 T cells. Study-level findings and limits: Naive cells that were CXCR3-positive had more hydrophobic TRB CDR3s (compared with CXCR3-negative naive cells).

Their target antigens are unknown. It was by 5' RACE with UMI labels that the TRB cDNA libraries were prepared. TCRdb reprocessed the 5' RACE reads, with one entry per CDR3 protein and no DNA. The specimen's table records around 80,000 distinct CDR3 sequences. What was sequenced was naive CXCR3+ CD8+ T cells from blood. Subset indicated: CD45RO-CCR7+CD27+CD95- naive CD8+ T cells expressing CXCR3 (TNR3+). The receptors were sampled from a human donor in good health. Some clones in this sample may be carry-over from other donors' samples.

The CDR3 is CASSPAAEYNEQFF. The chain uses TRBV9 and TRBJ2-1; the TCRdb call, TRBD2, lacks DNA for checking. The CDR3 is 14 amino acids. The V gene's germline CDR1 is SGDLS and CDR2 YYNGEE.

CDR3 sequence reads: CASRHTGGTEAFF. This chain connects TRBV12-3 or TRBV12-4 to TRBJ1-1; TCRdb returns TRBD1, unconfirmable since there is no DNA. The CDR3 is made up of 13 amino acids.

This chain uses TRBV2 with TRBJ2-3. The CDR3 loop spans 13 amino acids. CDR1 SNHLY and CDR2 FYNNEI come from the germline V gene. This CDR3 reads CTNASPSTDTQYF.

The CDR3 reads CASSAHKVSGLGTEAFF. The chain is built from TRBV21-1 and TRBJ1-1; the D call from TCRdb, TRBD1, cannot be confirmed without DNA. TRBV21-1 is assigned pseudogene status. CDR3 size: 17 residues.

This chain joins TRBV28 and TRBJ1-1. CDR1 and CDR2 from the germline V gene are MDHEN and SYDVKM. The CDR3 covers 16 residues. The CDR3 is CASSLSLWQANTEAFF. Using reference TRBV28 and TRBJ1-1 for the parts outside the CDR3, the full variable domain is DVKVTQSSRYLVKRTGEKVFLECVQDMDHENMFWYRQDPGLGLRLIYFSYDVKMKEKGDIPEGYSVSREKKERFSLILESASTNQTSMYLCASSLSLWQANTEAFFGQGTRLTVV.

The chain uses TRBV5-8 and TRBJ2-1; without DNA, the TCRdb call of TRBD1 cannot be checked. The CDR3 totals 14 residues. Germline CDR1 reads SGHTS; CDR2 reads YDEGEE. The CDR3 is CASSPGQVHREQFF. Supplemented by reference TRBV5-8 and TRBJ2-1, the full variable domain reads EAGVTQSPTHLIKTRGQQATLRCSPISGHTSVYWYQQALGLGLQFLLWYDEGEERNRGNFPPRFSGRQFPNYSSELNVNALELEDSALYLCASSPGQVHREQFFGPGTRLTVL.

This sequence joins TRBV7-9 and TRBJ1-1; TCRdb gives TRBD1 as the D gene, but with no DNA this cannot be confirmed. The CDR3 extends over 15 amino acids. Germline V lookup: CDR1 SEHNR, CDR2 FQNEAQ (reference sequence). CDR3 region: CASMRDGSFYTEAFF. Full variable domain (missing parts from reference TRBV7-9 and TRBJ1-1): DTGVSQNPRHKITKRGQNVTFRCDPISEHNRLYWYRQTLGQGPEFLTYFQNEAQLEKSRLLSDRFSAERPKGSFSTLEIQRTEQGDSAMYLCASMRDGSFYTEAFFGQGTRLTVV.

This rearrangement joins TRBV6-5 to TRBJ2-3. There are 12 residues in the CDR3. Germline V gene data show CDR1 as MNHEY and CDR2 as SVGAGI. The CDR3 loop is CACSSRPDTQYF.

J is TRBJ1-1 and V is TRBV5-1; TCRdb designates TRBD1, a call that cannot be tested without DNA. The CDR3 is 14 amino acids. CDR1 is SGHRS and CDR2 is YFSETQ in the germline V gene. The CDR3 region is CASSLGTVNTEAFF.

The chain couples TRBV7-3 to TRBJ2-5; TCRdb indicates TRBD2, and absent DNA this call remains unverified. Germline-derived CDR1 and CDR2 are SGHTA and FQGTGA. The CDR3 runs to 15 residues. The CDR3 protein is CASSHIAGDQETQYF.

The chain is built from TRBV5-6 and TRBJ2-1; TCRdb indicates TRBD1, and absent DNA this call remains unverified. The germline V gene has CDR1 SGHDT and CDR2 YYEEEE. CDR3 length equals 16 residues. The CDR3 spells CASGGPGPKPYNEQFF. Full variable domain (outside the CDR3, taken from reference TRBV5-6 and TRBJ2-1): DAGVTQSPTHLIKTRGQQVTLRCSPKSGHDTVSWYQQALGQGPQFIFQYYEEEERQRGNFPDRFSGHQFPNYSSELNVNALLLGDSALYLCASGGPGPKPYNEQFFGPGTRLTVL.

The CDR3 sequence is CASSPNAGAPTEAFF. The chain combines TRBV27 with TRBJ1-1; no DNA is available, so the TRBD1 call from TCRdb remains unchecked. The CDR3 is 15 residues long. Germline CDR1 reads MNHEY; CDR2 reads SMNVEV (reference sequence).

The chain links TRBV15 to TRBJ1-5. The CDR3 is made up of 15 amino acids. Germline CDR1 is LNHNV and CDR2 is YYDKDF (reference sequence). This CDR3 reads CATSREALGNQPQHF.

The J gene is TRBJ2-1, the V gene TRBV11-2; the D call of TRBD1 rests on TCRdb alone, since no DNA is present to check it. There are 13 residues in the CDR3. The germline gives CDR1 SGHAT, CDR2 FQNNGV. CDR3: CASSLGGYNEQFF. The full variable domain, rest sourced from reference TRBV11-2 and TRBJ2-1, is EAGVAQSPRYKIIEKRQSVAFWCNPISGHATLYWYQQILGQGPKLLIQFQNNGVVDDSQLPKDRFSAERLKGVDSTLKIQPAKLEDSAVYLCASSLGGYNEQFFGPGTRLTVL.

This chain joins TRBV12-3 or TRBV12-4 and TRBJ1-4; TCRdb's assignment of TRBD1 cannot be checked, as there is no DNA. This CDR3 contains 15 residues. The CDR3 loop is CASSDPGAGNEKLFF.

This chain joins TRBV5-1 and TRBJ2-2; with no DNA, the TCRdb D assignment of TRBD2 cannot be verified. Germline-derived CDR1 and CDR2 are SGHRS and YFSETQ. CDR3 length equals 16 residues. The chain's CDR3 is CASTWTSGNPTGELFF.

The chain recombines TRBV12-3 or TRBV12-4 with TRBJ1-1; TCRdb's D call of TRBD1 is untestable without DNA. This CDR3 has 14 amino acids. The CDR3 sequence: CASSYQTGVTEAFF.

The CDR3 sequence: CSGGTGPPYYEQYF. This sequence joins TRBV29-1 and TRBJ2-7; TCRdb reports TRBD1, a call that lacks DNA to check it against. Per the germline V gene, CDR1 is SQVTM and CDR2 is ANQGSEA. This CDR3 region has 14 residues.

The chain carries TRBV12-3 or TRBV12-4 and TRBJ1-2; TCRdb's assignment of TRBD1 cannot be checked, as there is no DNA. The CDR3 contains 13 residues. The CDR3 here is CASSYRGGYGYTF.

The V and J genes are TRBV20-1 and TRBJ1-6. Germline lookup yields CDR1 DFQATT and CDR2 SNEGSKA (reference sequence). The CDR3 has 14 residues. CDR3 amino acids: CSATATSYNSPLHF.

V gene TRBV13 combines with J gene TRBJ1-2; TCRdb lists TRBD1, though no DNA is available to test this call. This CDR3 has 13 residues. CDR1 PRHDT and CDR2 FYEKMQ come from the germline V gene (reference sequence). The CDR3 is CASLQGRGYGYTF.

The rearrangement uses TRBV5-5 and TRBJ2-5; TCRdb's assignment of TRBD2 cannot be checked, as there is no DNA. The CDR3 consists of 14 residues. CDR1 and CDR2 (germline): SGHKS, YYEKEE (reference sequence). The CDR3 is CASSLWSGQETQYF. Complete variable domain (other parts from reference TRBV5-5 and TRBJ2-5): DAGVTQSPTHLIKTRGQQVTLRCSPISGHKSVSWYQQVLGQGPQFIFQYYEKEERGRGNFPDRFSARQFPNYSSELNVNALLLGDSALYLCASSLWSGQETQYFGPGTRLLVL.

This chain joins TRBV14 and TRBJ2-2. The CDR3 covers 15 residues. Germline lookup yields CDR1 SGHDN and CDR2 FVKESK. Here the CDR3 reads CASSQDWFGTGELFF. The full variable domain, in which reference TRBV14 and TRBJ2-2 provide the parts outside the CDR3, is EAGVTQFPSHSVIEKGQTVTLRCDPISGHDNLYWYRRVMGKEIKFLLHFVKESKQDESGMPNNRFLAERTGGTYSTLKVQPAELEDSGVYFCASSQDWFGTGELFFGEGSRLTVL.